Given below is one T cell receptor (beta chain) in context. The data originate from a study of blood T cell repertoires in COVID-19. About the research overall: Acute-phase and convalescent COVID-19 samples originated in the United States, Italy and Spain. Nucleic acid was either cDNA or gDNA, and it came from T cells, B-cell-depleted T cells, or PBMCs.

Germline V gives CDR1 LNHDA, CDR2 SQIVND (reference sequence). The CDR3 totals 14 residues. The junction had 5 bases not matched to a gene; V was cut back by 6 bases and J by 3 bases. Authors' methods: Nucleated cell number was recorded as an estimate derived from reference gene primer amplification. The data were produced by immunoSEQ multiplex PCR, yet TCRdb's version contains in-frame clones alone and is incomplete. From that table come the V and J calls and clone size; the DNA was used to work out D and trimming. The sample has about 210,000 clones; roughly nine tenths are singletons. The clonotype originates from a man younger than 45 with acute or convalescent COVID-19. The sequencing sample was made of peripheral blood. J is TRBJ1-5 and V is TRBV19; 7 nucleotides match TRBD1. The CDR3 here is CASRRTGDNQPQHF. The CDR3 region has the DNA TGTGCCAGTAGACGCACAGGGGACAATCAGCCCCAGCATTTT.